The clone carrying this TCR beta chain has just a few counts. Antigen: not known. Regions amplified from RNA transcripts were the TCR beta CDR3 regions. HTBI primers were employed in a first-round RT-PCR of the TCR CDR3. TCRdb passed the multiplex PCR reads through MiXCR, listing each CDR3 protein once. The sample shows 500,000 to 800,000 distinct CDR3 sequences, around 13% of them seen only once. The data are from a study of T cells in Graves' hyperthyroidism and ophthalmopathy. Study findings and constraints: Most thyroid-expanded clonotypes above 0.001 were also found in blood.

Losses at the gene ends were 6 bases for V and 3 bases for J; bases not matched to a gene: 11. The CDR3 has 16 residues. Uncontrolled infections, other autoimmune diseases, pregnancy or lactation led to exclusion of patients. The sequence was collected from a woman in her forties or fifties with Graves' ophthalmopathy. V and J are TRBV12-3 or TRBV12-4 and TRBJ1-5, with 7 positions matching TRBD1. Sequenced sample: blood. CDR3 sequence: CASSQPGTEINQPQHF. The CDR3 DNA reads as TGTGCCAGCAGCCAACCCGGGACAGAGATCAATCAGCCCCAGCATTTT.